These 31 T cell receptor beta chains were sequenced from one sample in a study of blood T cell repertoires in COVID-19. Sequenced by immunoSEQ multiplex PCR; TCRdb stores in-frame clones only, minus some. Among roughly 120,000 clones listed, about 80% were seen once. The specimen sequenced was peripheral blood. Receptor source: a man between 65 and 80 years old with active or convalescent COVID-19.

This clone was seen more than once but under ten times. The chain employs TRBV14 and TRBJ1-1; 7 bases fit TRBD1. The CDR3 has 15 amino acids. The germline V gene has CDR1 SGHDN and CDR2 FVKESK. J gave up 1 base and V 5 bases, and 7 bases lay outside the gene matches. The CDR3 here is CASSAKTGKNTEAFF. The CDR3 DNA sequence: TGTGCCAGCAGCGCGAAGACAGGGAAGAACACTGAAGCTTTCTTT.

This clone has only a few counts. The V and J genes are TRBV9 and TRBJ1-6; 9 bases are a match to TRBD1. V shed 3 bases, J shed 9 bases, and the junction held 7 bases outside the gene matches. The CDR3 spans 15 residues. The V gene's germline CDR1 is SGDLS and CDR2 YYNGEE. CDR3 nucleotides: TGTGCCAGCAGCGGGGGACAGGGTGGGATTTCACCCCTCCACTTT. This encodes CASSGGQGGISPLHF.

The V and J genes are TRBV12-3 or TRBV12-4 and TRBJ2-5; TRBD1 matches at 7 bases. The CDR3 runs 13 residues. V shed 5 bases, J shed 2 bases, and the junction held 2 bases outside the gene matches. CDR3 region: CASSLGQQETQYF. The CDR3 DNA reads TGTGCCAGCAGTCTGGGACAGCAAGAGACCCAGTACTTC.

The chain links TRBV5-8 to TRBJ1-3, with TRBD1 matching 7 bases. The CDR3 extends over 16 amino acids. V lost 0 bases to trimming and J lost 0 bases; unmatched junction nucleotides: 3. Germline V gene lookup returns CDR1 SGHTS and CDR2 YDEGEE. In DNA form, the CDR3 reads TGTGCCAGCAGCTTGGCAACAGGGGCCTCTGGAAACACCATATATTTT. It yields the protein CASSLATGASGNTIYF.

DNA of the CDR3: TGTGCCAGCAGCTTGGATGCGGGGCGGCGGGAGCAGTTCTTC. It codes for CASSLDAGRREQFF. The V gene is TRBV11-3, the J gene TRBJ2-1; tentative D call: TRBD2 (6 bases). Germline loops: CDR1 SGHNT, CDR2 YENEEA. The CDR3 totals 14 residues. Between the trimmed V and J ends, which lost 3 bases and 10 bases, there was a span of 16 bases.

This clone was found once. This rearrangement joins TRBV30 to TRBJ1-6; possibly TRBD1 for D (6 bases). Germline CDR1 and CDR2: GTSNPN and SVGIG (reference sequence). The CDR3 spans 13 residues. The V gene lost 5 bases and the J gene lost 8 bases, with 13 bases spanning the gap. The CDR3 protein is CAWAEQGDSPLHF. The CDR3 coding sequence is TGTGCCTGGGCGGAACAGGGCGATTCACCCCTCCACTTT.

The chain joins TRBV7-9 to TRBJ1-1; 7 nucleotides agree with TRBD1. This CDR3 spans 15 amino acids. Germline CDR1 is SEHNR and CDR2 is FQNEAQ (reference sequence). V trimming: 6 bases; J trimming: 1 base; junction bases outside the gene matches: 8. This CDR3 is CASRPQGRANTEAFF. In nucleotides, the CDR3 is TGTGCCAGCAGGCCACAGGGGCGAGCGAACACTGAAGCTTTCTTT.

In DNA, the CDR3 is TGCAGCGTTGATAGCGGGAGGGCCGGTGAGCAGTTCTTC. Amino acid sequence: CSVDSGRAGEQFF. The gene calls are TRBV29-1 and TRBJ2-1, with TRBD2 matching over 11 bases. From germline, CDR1 is SQVTM and CDR2 ANQGSEA. This CDR3 has 13 residues. V trimming: 3 bases; J trimming: 9 bases; junction bases outside the gene matches: 4.

V and J are TRBV6-2 or TRBV6-3 and TRBJ1-1; a possible D gene is TRBD1 (5 bases). Germline values: CDR1 MNHEY, CDR2 SVGEGT. This CDR3 region has 14 residues. The ends were cut back, 5 bases at V and 2 bases at J, with 12 bases in the middle. The CDR3 here is CASSPHTGNTEAFF. CDR3 coding DNA: TGTGCCAGCAGTCCCCATACAGGCAACACTGAAGCTTTCTTT.

This clone was found a few times. The chain carries TRBV16 and TRBJ1-5; D remains unclear. CDR1 is KGHSY and CDR2 is FQNENV in the germline V gene. CDR3 size: 14 residues. V gave up 4 bases and J gave up 6 bases, with 13 bases separating them. The DNA for the CDR3 is TGTGCCAGCAGCCCCGTGAACGGTCCTCAGCCCCAGCATTTT. It yields the protein CASSPVNGPQPQHF.

The rearrangement joins TRBV11-3 to TRBJ2-4; D is ambiguous. Germline V lookup: CDR1 SGHNT, CDR2 YENEEA. The CDR3 runs to 11 residues. Trimming took 8 bases from V and 8 from J, leaving 10 bases between them. The CDR3 loop reads CASPDGDIQYF. The CDR3 DNA reads as TGTGCCAGCCCAGACGGAGACATTCAGTACTTC.

The chain uses TRBV7-6 and TRBJ2-1, with 9 positions matching TRBD1. The junction had 12 bases not matched to a gene; V was cut back by 6 bases and J by 6 bases. CDR3 size: 16 residues. Germline V CDR1 and CDR2: SGHVS, FNYEAQ. The CDR3 coding sequence is TGTGCCAGCAGTAACCCCGGGACAGGGTCCCTCAATGAGCAGTTCTTC. This sequence encodes CASSNPGTGSLNEQFF.

This chain links TRBV10-3 with TRBJ1-1; 7 bases are shared with TRBD1. The CDR3 sequence is 13 residues long. The trim removed 6 bases at V and 2 bases at J, leaving 3 bases unmatched. CDR1 is ENHRY and CDR2 is SYGVKD in the germline V gene. The DNA for the CDR3 is TGTGCCATCAGGCAGGGGGTTAACACTGAAGCTTTCTTT. It codes for CAIRQGVNTEAFF.

The V call is TRBV18, the J call TRBJ2-6, with D perhaps matching TRBD2 (5 bases). Between the trimmed V and J ends, which lost 5 bases and 4 bases, there was a span of 12 bases. Germline CDR1 KGHSH, CDR2 LQKENI. This CDR3 is built from 15 residues. The CDR3 is CASSSQTGGANVLTF. The CDR3 region has the DNA TGTGCCAGCTCATCTCAAACGGGAGGGGCCAACGTCCTGACTTTC.

This sequence joins TRBV7-9 and TRBJ2-3, with TRBD1 matching over 8 bases. The junction had 5 bases not matched to a gene; V was cut back by 2 bases and J by 4 bases. The CDR3 is 15 residues long. Germline lookup yields CDR1 SEHNR and CDR2 FQNEAQ (reference sequence). As DNA, the CDR3 is TGTGCCAGCAGCTTAAGCAGGGGGCGTGCAGATACGCAGTATTTT. Residues: CASSLSRGRADTQYF.

This sequence joins TRBV11-3 and TRBJ1-1, with 8 bases fitting TRBD1. The V gene's germline CDR1 is SGHNT and CDR2 YENEEA. Losses at the gene ends were 4 bases for V and 3 bases for J; bases not matched to a gene: 4. The CDR3 length is 14 residues. CDR3: CASSSTGVHTEAFF. The CDR3 DNA sequence: TGTGCCAGCAGCTCGACAGGGGTGCACACTGAAGCTTTCTTT.

The DNA for the CDR3 is TGTGCCAGACCCGGGACAGGTAATCAGCCCCAGCATTTT. Its protein is CARPGTGNQPQHF. V gene TRBV21-1 combines with J gene TRBJ1-5; the table's D call, TRBD1, was not checked against the DNA. TRBV21-1 is a listed pseudogene. The CDR3 covers 13 residues.

The J gene is TRBJ1-6, the V gene TRBV6-4; D call uncertain. Germline CDR1 reads MRHNA; CDR2 reads SNTAGT. Between the trimmed V and J ends, which lost 3 bases and 3 bases, there was a span of 6 bases. The length of the CDR3 is 14 residues. CDR3 loop: CASSEGGYNSPLHF. The CDR3 DNA reads TGTGCCAGCAGTGAAGGCGGCTATAATTCACCCCTCCACTTT.

The genes are TRBV29-1 and TRBJ2-2; TRBD1 might be the D (6 bases). CDR1 is SQVTM and CDR2 is ANQGSEA in the germline V gene. The CDR3 extends over 14 amino acids. Trimming pared 4 bases from V and 3 bases from J, leaving 12 bases between. CDR3 residues: CSVGDKGYTGELFF. As DNA, the CDR3 is TGCAGCGTTGGGGACAAGGGATACACCGGGGAGCTGTTTTTT.

The chain links TRBV13 to TRBJ2-3; no firm D call. V was pared by 10 bases and J by 4 bases, with 24 bases between. Germline values: CDR1 PRHDT, CDR2 FYEKMQ (reference sequence). The CDR3 is 16 residues long. The CDR3 is CATWRFFRRVPDTQYF. CDR3 in DNA: TGTGCCACCTGGCGGTTTTTCCGGCGCGTTCCAGATACGCAGTATTTT.

The V and J genes are TRBV19 and TRBJ1-2; no firm D call. The CDR3 totals 15 residues. V lost 7 bases and J lost 0, with 15 bases in between. CDR1 is LNHDA, CDR2 SQIVND, per germline (reference sequence). The CDR3 here is CASTQAGMSNYGYTF. The CDR3 DNA follows: TGTGCCAGTACTCAAGCGGGGATGTCTAACTATGGCTACACCTTC.

The V and J genes are TRBV11-2 and TRBJ2-7; possible D gene TRBD2, 6 bases. Germline CDR1 and CDR2: SGHAT and FQNNGV. Trimming removed 1 base at V and 0 bases at J, with 10 bases between. The CDR3 extends over 15 amino acids. As DNA, the CDR3 is TGTGCCAGCAGCTTAGCGGGAGTTACCTCCTACGAGCAGTACTTC. Its protein is CASSLAGVTSYEQYF.

The gene calls are TRBV2 and TRBJ1-6; D ambiguous. Trimming took 6 bases from V and 13 from J, leaving 19 bases between them. Germline V gene lookup returns CDR1 SNHLY and CDR2 FYNNEI. The CDR3 loop spans 14 amino acids. The CDR3 sequence is CASSSERATSPLHF. The CDR3 nucleotides read TGTGCCAGCAGCTCTGAAAGAGCGACTTCGCCCCTCCACTTT.

This clone was found once. This chain links TRBV28 with TRBJ1-5; 7 positions match TRBD1. Unmatched junction bases numbered 2, after V lost 7 bases and J lost 5 bases. Germline CDR1 is MDHEN and CDR2 is SYDVKM. This CDR3 spans 12 amino acids. CDR3 amino acids: CASNQGDQPQHF. Written as DNA, the CDR3 is TGTGCCAGCAACCAGGGGGATCAGCCCCAGCATTTT.

The chain combines TRBV5-1 with TRBJ2-1; 8 bases align to TRBD2. Per the germline V gene, CDR1 is SGHRS and CDR2 is YFSETQ. Losses at the gene ends were 0 bases for V and 7 bases for J; bases not matched to a gene: 6. The length of the CDR3 is 15 residues. CDR3 DNA sequence: TGCGCCAGCAGCTTGGGCCTAGCGGGCGTTAATGAGCAGTTCTTC. This translates into CASSLGLAGVNEQFF.

This clone has more than one count but fewer than ten. The V gene is TRBV6-2 or TRBV6-3, the J gene TRBJ2-7; a weak D match, TRBD2 (5 bases). CDR3 length equals 13 residues. Between the trimmed V and J ends, which lost 2 bases and 4 bases, there was a span of 9 bases. CDR1 is MNHEY, CDR2 SVGEGT, per germline. In nucleotides, the CDR3 is TGTGCCAGCAGTTACATTCCGGGGTACGAGCAGTACTTC. Translation gives CASSYIPGYEQYF.

The chain links TRBV14 to TRBJ1-2; no firm D call. The germline V gene has CDR1 SGHDN and CDR2 FVKESK. The ends were cut back, 5 bases at V and 5 bases at J, with 15 bases in the middle. CDR3 length: 14 amino acids. The CDR3 is CASSYRSRRYGYTF. The CDR3 DNA reads as TGTGCCAGCAGCTACCGCTCGCGGCGGTATGGCTACACCTTC.

The J gene is TRBJ2-7, the V gene TRBV7-2; 11 bases align to TRBD2. V gave up 5 bases and J gave up 3 bases; unmatched junction bases: 3. The CDR3 is 14 residues long. Germline CDR1 reads SGHTA; CDR2 reads FQGNSA. CDR3 in amino acids: CASSLSGGDYEQYF. The CDR3 DNA sequence: TGTGCCAGCAGCCTTAGCGGGGGGGACTACGAGCAGTACTTC.

In nucleotides, the CDR3 is TGTGCCAGCACCCGGGACAGGGCCTACAATGAGCAGTTCTTC. Translating gives CASTRDRAYNEQFF. The V gene is TRBV11-2, the J gene TRBJ2-1; 9 bases agree with TRBD1. This CDR3 has 14 amino acids. Trimming at V came to 7 bases and at J to 2 bases, leaving 3 bases not matched to a gene. Germline V CDR1 and CDR2: SGHAT, FQNNGV.

This chain links TRBV15 with TRBJ1-5, with D unresolved. The V gene's germline CDR1 is LNHNV and CDR2 YYDKDF (reference sequence). Trimming stripped 0 bases from V and 4 bases from J, with 7 bases between. The CDR3 extends over 14 amino acids. The CDR3 loop reads CATSRDVVNQPQHF. CDR3 in DNA: TGTGCCACCAGCAGAGACGTCGTTAATCAGCCCCAGCATTTT.

This clone was seen just once. The chain joins TRBV18 to TRBJ1-3, with 9 positions matching TRBD1. Germline-derived CDR1 and CDR2 are KGHSH and LQKENI. CDR3 size: 16 residues. V shed 4 bases and J 0 bases; nucleotides not matched to a gene: 4. The CDR3 spells CASSRTGEYSGNTIYF. The CDR3 DNA sequence: TGTGCCAGCTCACGGACAGGGGAGTACTCTGGAAACACCATATATTTT. The full variable domain, completed using reference TRBV18 and TRBJ1-3, is NAGVMQNPRHLVRRRGQEARLRCSPMKGHSHVYWYRQLPEEGLKFMVYLQKENIIDESGMPKERFSAEFPKEGPSILRIQQVVRGDSAAYFCASSRTGEYSGNTIYFGEGSWLTVV.